A single sample gave rise to the 25 T cell receptor beta chains below, sequenced in a study of Tregs in tolerant kidney transplant recipients. Method: immunoSEQ multiplex PCR; TCRdb's copy keeps in-frame clones and lacks some. The data hold around 43,000 clones, with less than 95% observed a single time. The sample comprised Tregs from blood. The receptors shown here come from a human donor in good health.

The chain links TRBV10-3 to TRBJ1-1, with no clear D. In germline, CDR1 is ENHRY, CDR2 SYGVKD. The V gene lost 6 bases and the J gene lost 1 base, with 12 bases spanning the gap. The CDR3 consists of 14 residues. The CDR3 DNA is TGTGCCATCAGGGATTTGACACCGAACACTGAAGCTTTCTTT. It specifies CAIRDLTPNTEAFF.

V is TRBV7-9 and J is TRBJ1-1; a weak D match, TRBD1 (5 bases). This CDR3 has 15 residues. V dropped 2 bases and J dropped 1 base, with 11 bases sitting between them. The V gene's germline CDR1 is SEHNR and CDR2 FQNEAQ (reference sequence). The CDR3 region has the DNA TGTGCCAGCAGCTTATTTGGACACCCGAACACTGAAGCTTTCTTT. It is translated as CASSLFGHPNTEAFF.

About this clone: At one of its ends the junction is not consistent with the germline gene, which may arise from a read error. V and J are TRBV5-5 and TRBJ2-3; D tentatively fits TRBD1 or TRBD2 (7 bases each). In germline, CDR1 is SGHKS, CDR2 YYEKEE (reference sequence). The CDR3 contains 14 residues. The CDR3 region has the DNA TGTGCCAGCAGCTTGGTAGAGCGGGGTGGCAGGGGGAATTTT. The encoded protein is CASSLVERGGRGNF.

The chain recombines TRBV11-3 with TRBJ2-2; 7 nucleotides agree with TRBD2. J gave up 6 bases and V 5 bases, and 3 bases lay outside the gene matches. The germline CDR1 and CDR2 sequences are SGHNT and YENEEA. CDR3 length equals 13 residues. The CDR3 loop is CASSGTIPGELFF. In DNA form, the CDR3 reads TGTGCCAGCAGCGGGACTATCCCCGGGGAGCTGTTTTTT.

This clone was seen only once. The rearrangement joins TRBV5-1 to TRBJ2-7; maybe TRBD2 (6 bases). Germline loops: CDR1 SGHRS, CDR2 YFSETQ. The CDR3 loop spans 13 amino acids. V dropped 4 bases and J dropped 3 bases, with 11 bases sitting between them. The CDR3 sequence is CASSPGTYYEQYF. The CDR3 nucleotides are TGCGCCAGCAGCCCGGGGACTTACTACGAGCAGTACTTC.

This chain joins TRBV5-1 and TRBJ2-1; the match to TRBD2 covers 8 bases. Germline CDR1 SGHRS, CDR2 YFSETQ. Trimming at V came to 2 bases and at J to 6 bases, leaving 7 bases not matched to a gene. This CDR3 contains 15 residues. The chain's CDR3 is CASSLGTSGLNEQFF. CDR3 nucleotide sequence: TGCGCCAGCAGCTTAGGCACTAGCGGACTCAATGAGCAGTTCTTC.

The DNA for the CDR3 is TGCAGCGTTGGAGGACTAGCGGGAGTTTACGAGCAGTACTTC. Amino acids: CSVGGLAGVYEQYF. The chain uses TRBV29-1 and TRBJ2-7, with 13 nucleotides matching TRBD2. The CDR3 has 14 amino acids. CDR1 and CDR2 from the germline V gene are SQVTM and ANQGSEA. Trimming at V came to 4 bases and at J to 4 bases, leaving 4 bases not matched to a gene.

V gene TRBV4-2 combines with J gene TRBJ2-7; D may be TRBD1 (7 bases). V dropped 5 bases and J dropped 3 bases, with 17 bases sitting between them. The CDR3 loop spans 15 amino acids. CDR1 and CDR2 (germline): LGHNA, YNFKEQ. The CDR3 spells CASSGGGRPYYEQYF. CDR3 sequence (DNA): TGTGCCAGCAGCGGAGGGGGCAGGCCCTACTACGAGCAGTACTTC.

This clone is medium-sized by share. The genes are TRBV18 and TRBJ2-7, with 8 bases matching TRBD1. The J segment lost 0 bases and the V segment lost 3 bases, leaving 4 bases of the junction unmatched. Germline CDR1 is KGHSH and CDR2 is LQKENI. The CDR3 contains 15 residues. CDR3 DNA: TGTGCCAGCTCACCGTGGACAGGGAGCTCCTACGAGCAGTACTTC. Its translation: CASSPWTGSSYEQYF.

This clone came up a few times. The rearrangement uses TRBV6-6 and TRBJ2-7, with a weak D call TRBD2 (6 bases). Germline V gene sequence: CDR1 MNHNY, CDR2 SVGAGI (reference sequence). Trimming removed 4 bases from V and 3 bases from J, with 19 bases in between. This CDR3 has 16 amino acids. This chain's CDR3 is CASSSLAQSKGYEQYF. The DNA of the CDR3 is TGTGCCAGCAGTTCTCTAGCGCAGTCTAAGGGCTACGAGCAGTACTTC.

J is TRBJ2-7 and V is TRBV6-1; D may be TRBD1 (8 bases). Germline-derived CDR1 and CDR2 are MNHNS and SASEGT. V gave up 5 bases and J gave up 5 bases, with 16 bases separating them. The CDR3 sequence is 14 residues long. The CDR3 DNA reads TGTGCCAGCAGTACCCGACAGGGGAGGGACGAGCAGTACTTC. This gives the protein CASSTRQGRDEQYF.

The CDR3 sequence is CASSSPGGSYEQYF. CDR3 in DNA: TGTGCCAGCAGCTCGCCCGGGGGATCCTACGAGCAGTACTTC. The J gene is TRBJ2-7, the V gene TRBV11-2, with TRBD2 as a possible D gene (6 bases). V lost 4 bases and J 1 base, leaving 11 bases between the germline ends. The V gene's germline CDR1 is SGHAT and CDR2 FQNNGV. The CDR3 length is 14 residues. The variable domain in full, with the rest retrieved from reference TRBV11-2 and TRBJ2-7, is EAGVAQSPRYKIIEKRQSVAFWCNPISGHATLYWYQQILGQGPKLLIQFQNNGVVDDSQLPKDRFSAERLKGVDSTLKIQPAKLEDSAVYLCASSSPGGSYEQYFGPGTRLTVT.

The chain is built from TRBV5-4 and TRBJ2-5; possibly TRBD1 for D (6 bases). The V gene's germline CDR1 is SGHNT and CDR2 YYREEE (reference sequence). CDR3 length equals 14 residues. Trimming removed 4 bases from V and 5 bases from J, with 15 bases in between. The CDR3 spells CASSVTGLGETQYF. The CDR3 DNA sequence: TGTGCCAGCAGCGTCACAGGGCTGGGGGAGACCCAGTACTTC.

The chain combines TRBV19 with TRBJ2-7, with 8 bases identical to TRBD2. CDR1 LNHDA and CDR2 SQIVND come from the germline V gene (reference sequence). CDR3 length: 15 amino acids. V trimming: 6 bases; J trimming: 2 bases; junction bases outside the gene matches: 9. CDR3 DNA sequence: TGTGCCAGTAGCCCGGGGGGGACTAGAACCTACGAGCAGTACTTC. Protein: CASSPGGTRTYEQYF. Full variable domain (outside the CDR3, taken from reference TRBV19 and TRBJ2-7): DGGITQSPKYLFRKEGQNVTLSCEQNLNHDAMYWYRQDPGQGLRLIYYSQIVNDFQKGDIAEGYSVSREKKESFPLTVTSAQKNPTAFYLCASSPGGTRTYEQYFGPGTRLTVT.

V and J are TRBV5-6 and TRBJ1-2; maybe TRBD1 (5 bases). V was cut by 4 bases and J by 0 bases, with 13 bases left in between. The CDR3 is made up of 15 amino acids. Germline assignment: CDR1 SGHDT and CDR2 YYEEEE. CDR3 loop: CASSQSGTANYGYTF. The CDR3 coding sequence is TGTGCCAGCAGCCAATCAGGGACGGCTAACTATGGCTACACCTTC.

The V call is TRBV5-5, the J call TRBJ1-4; weak D call: TRBD1 (6 bases). V was cut by 5 bases and J by 6 bases, with 14 bases left in between. The germline CDR1 and CDR2 sequences are SGHKS and YYEKEE (reference sequence). The CDR3 has 14 amino acids. This CDR3 reads CASRDSWGDEKLFF. The CDR3, as DNA: TGTGCCAGCAGGGACAGTTGGGGGGATGAAAAACTGTTTTTT. Full variable domain (missing parts from reference TRBV5-5 and TRBJ1-4): DAGVTQSPTHLIKTRGQQVTLRCSPISGHKSVSWYQQVLGQGPQFIFQYYEKEERGRGNFPDRFSARQFPNYSSELNVNALLLGDSALYLCASRDSWGDEKLFFGSGTQLSVL.

The CDR3 DNA sequence: TGTGCCAGGACGGACAGGACTTACAATGAGCAGTTCTTC. Its translation: CARTDRTYNEQFF. The chain joins TRBV2 to TRBJ2-1, with 7 nucleotides matching TRBD1. Germline CDR1 SNHLY, CDR2 FYNNEI. This CDR3 contains 13 residues. Unmatched junction bases numbered 6, after V lost 9 bases and J lost 4 bases.

The chain couples TRBV5-6 to TRBJ2-2; D may be TRBD1 or TRBD2 (5 bases each). Germline CDR1 SGHDT, CDR2 YYEEEE. The length of the CDR3 is 16 residues. V was pared by 4 bases and J by 4 bases, with 17 bases between. CDR3 sequence reads: CASSPGWGLSTGELFF. CDR3 nucleotides: TGTGCCAGCAGCCCGGGGTGGGGCTTGAGCACCGGGGAGCTGTTTTTT.

V gene TRBV10-3 combines with J gene TRBJ2-3, with D possibly being TRBD2 (6 bases). This CDR3 has 13 residues. V was clipped by 7 bases and J by 3 bases, with 11 bases between them. CDR1 and CDR2 from the germline V gene are ENHRY and SYGVKD. The CDR3 loop reads CAIKRETTDTQYF. CDR3 DNA: TGTGCCATCAAACGGGAGACTACAGATACGCAGTATTTT.

V gene TRBV2 combines with J gene TRBJ2-3; D assignment may be TRBD1 or TRBD2 (5 bases each). V was shortened by 5 bases and J by 0 bases, with 12 bases between the two germline ends. The CDR3 is 15 amino acids. The germline gives CDR1 SNHLY, CDR2 FYNNEI. The chain's CDR3 is CASSYRDGSTDTQYF. The CDR3 nucleotides are TGTGCCAGCAGTTACCGGGACGGGAGCACAGATACGCAGTATTTT.

The V and J genes are TRBV19 and TRBJ1-6, with TRBD1 as a possible D gene (6 bases). Germline V lookup: CDR1 LNHDA, CDR2 SQIVND (reference sequence). V shed 5 bases and J shed 5 bases, with 19 bases lying between them. The length of the CDR3 is 17 residues. CDR3 bases: TGTGCCAGTAGTCGATCGGCACGGGGGACAAATAATTCACCCCTCCACTTT. This translates into CASSRSARGTNNSPLHF.

The J gene is TRBJ2-4, the V gene TRBV7-2; 7 nucleotides agree with TRBD1. The CDR3 is 14 amino acids. Germline trimming cut 1 base from V and 7 bases from J; bases unmatched to any gene: 4. CDR1 is SGHTA and CDR2 is FQGNSA in the germline V gene. Here the CDR3 reads CASSLDYRGNIQYF. CDR3 DNA: TGTGCCAGCAGCTTAGATTACAGGGGCAACATTCAGTACTTC.

V usage is TRBV29-1 and J usage is TRBJ1-1; 7 positions agree with TRBD1. The length of the CDR3 is 14 residues. The germline V gene encodes CDR1 SQVTM and CDR2 ANQGSEA. Germline trimming cut 6 bases from V and 11 bases from J; bases unmatched to any gene: 18. CDR3 protein: CSVNKGQGGRSAFF. The CDR3 region has the DNA TGCAGCGTCAACAAAGGCCAGGGGGGTCGTTCGGCTTTCTTT.

The chain employs TRBV13 and TRBJ2-7, with 7 nucleotides matching TRBD2. The CDR3 consists of 14 residues. The trim removed 2 bases at V and 2 bases at J, leaving 3 bases unmatched. Germline-derived CDR1 and CDR2 are PRHDT and FYEKMQ (reference sequence). CDR3 bases: TGTGCCAGCAGCTTACTGCGGGAGACCTACGAGCAGTACTTC. It encodes CASSLLRETYEQYF. The full variable domain, with the rest looked up from reference TRBV13 and TRBJ2-7, is AAGVIQSPRHLIKEKRETATLKCYPIPRHDTVYWYQQGPGQDPQFLISFYEKMQSDKGSIPDRFSAQQFSDYHSELNMSSLELGDSALYFCASSLLRETYEQYFGPGTRLTVT.

CDR3 sequence: CASSYLDRNEQFF. For the CDR3, the DNA is TGTGCCAGCAGTTACTTGGACAGGAATGAGCAGTTCTTC. The chain carries TRBV6-5 and TRBJ2-1; 7 bases are shared with TRBD1. This CDR3 contains 13 residues. J gave up 7 bases and V 1 base, and 1 base lay outside the gene matches. Germline V gives CDR1 MNHEY, CDR2 SVGAGI.